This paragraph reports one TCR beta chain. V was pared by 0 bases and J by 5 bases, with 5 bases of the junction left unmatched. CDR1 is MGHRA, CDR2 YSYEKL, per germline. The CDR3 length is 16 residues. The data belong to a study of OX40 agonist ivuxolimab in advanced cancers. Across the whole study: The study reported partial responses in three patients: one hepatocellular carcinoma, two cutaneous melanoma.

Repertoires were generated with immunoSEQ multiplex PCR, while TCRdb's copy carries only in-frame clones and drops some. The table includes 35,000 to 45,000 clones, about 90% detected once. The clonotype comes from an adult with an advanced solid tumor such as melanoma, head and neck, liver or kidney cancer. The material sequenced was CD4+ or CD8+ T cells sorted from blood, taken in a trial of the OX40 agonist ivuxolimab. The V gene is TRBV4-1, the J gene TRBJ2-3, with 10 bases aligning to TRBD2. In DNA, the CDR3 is TGCGCCAGCAGCCAAGAGCCTAGCGGGAGTATAGATACGCAGTATTTT. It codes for CASSQEPSGSIDTQYF.